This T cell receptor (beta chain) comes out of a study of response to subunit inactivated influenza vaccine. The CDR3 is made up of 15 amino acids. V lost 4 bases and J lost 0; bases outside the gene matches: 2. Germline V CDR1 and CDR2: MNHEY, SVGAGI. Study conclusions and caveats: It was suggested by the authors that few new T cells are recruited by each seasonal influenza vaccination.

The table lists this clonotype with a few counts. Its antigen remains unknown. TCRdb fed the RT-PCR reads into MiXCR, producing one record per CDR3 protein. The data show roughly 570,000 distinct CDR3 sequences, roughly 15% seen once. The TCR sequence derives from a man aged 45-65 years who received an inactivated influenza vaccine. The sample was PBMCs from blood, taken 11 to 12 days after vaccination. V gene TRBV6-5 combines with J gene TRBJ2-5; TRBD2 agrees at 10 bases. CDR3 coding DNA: TGTGCCAGCAGTTTACTAGCGGGGAACCAAGAGACCCAGTACTTC. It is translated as CASSLLAGNQETQYF.